This T cell receptor (beta chain) appears in the sequencing data of a study of blood T cell repertoires in COVID-19. Study-wide context: Collection of acute and convalescent COVID-19 samples took place in the United States, Italy and Spain. PBMCs, B-cell-depleted T cells, or T cells provided the cDNA or gDNA that made up the material.

This clone came up once. The CDR3 spans 15 residues. Trimming removed 1 base from V and 1 base from J, with 7 bases in between. Germline assignment: CDR1 SNHLY and CDR2 FYNNEI. Under the authors' procedure: Using reference gene primer amplification, nucleated cell counts were estimated. Data came from immunoSEQ multiplex PCR; TCRdb stores just in-frame clones and leaves some out. The D gene and trimming were derived from the DNA, and the V and J assignments and clone size from that table. The sample has over 45,000 clones; approximately 84% are singletons. This receptor was identified in an elderly man in a cohort sampled during active COVID-19. The V and J genes are TRBV2 and TRBJ1-4; perhaps TRBD1 as D (5 bases). Sequenced sample: peripheral blood. The CDR3 spells CASSEEGLTNEKLFF. The CDR3 nucleotides read TGTGCCAGCAGTGAAGAGGGGTTAACTAATGAAAAACTGTTTTTT. The whole variable domain, filled in from reference TRBV2 and TRBJ1-4, reads EPEVTQTPSHQVTQMGQEVILRCVPISNHLYFYWYRQILGQKVEFLVSFYNNEISEKSEIFDDQFSVERPDGSNFTLKIRSTKLEDSAMYFCASSEEGLTNEKLFFGSGTQLSVL.